A selection of T cell receptor beta chains follows, all from one sample in a study of blood T cell repertoires in COVID-19. Method: immunoSEQ multiplex PCR; TCRdb's copy keeps in-frame clones and lacks some. The sample carries more than 85,000 clones, about 80% recorded once. What was sequenced was peripheral blood. These receptors all come from a man aged 55 to 69 with acute or convalescent COVID-19. The CDR3 runs from the conserved cysteine through the conserved F or W. The order of the fields is V gene, J gene, D gene, CDR3 protein. D genes are given only for firm matches.

V gene: TRBV7-2; J gene: TRBJ2-3; D gene: TRBD1; CDR3 protein: CASYGQGAGDTQYF
V gene: TRBV11-3; J gene: TRBJ2-4; D gene: NA; CDR3 protein: CASSLGRGGNIQYF
V gene: TRBV11-2; J gene: TRBJ1-1; D gene: NA; CDR3 protein: CASSFGTAIIGTEAFF
V gene: TRBV30; J gene: TRBJ1-6; D gene: NA; CDR3 protein: CAWSEEREYSPLHF
V gene: TRBV29-1; J gene: TRBJ2-3; D gene: TRBD1; CDR3 protein: CSAEQGFPTDTQYF
V gene: TRBV6-1; J gene: TRBJ1-2; D gene: NA; CDR3 protein: CASSDFGIGYTF
V gene: TRBV2; J gene: TRBJ1-2; D gene: TRBD1; CDR3 protein: CASSPIPDRASGGYTF
V gene: TRBV28; J gene: TRBJ2-1; D gene: NA; CDR3 protein: CATWEDSYNEQFF
V gene: TRBV24-1; J gene: TRBJ2-1; D gene: NA; CDR3 protein: CATSDSRGSYYNEQFF
V gene: TRBV6-2/TRBV6-3; J gene: TRBJ2-1; D gene: NA; CDR3 protein: CASSDTGSSYNEQFF
V gene: TRBV5-6; J gene: TRBJ1-6; D gene: NA; CDR3 protein: CASCRGGNSPLHF
V gene: TRBV5-1; J gene: TRBJ1-1; D gene: NA; CDR3 protein: CASSLATVNTEAFF
V gene: TRBV5-6; J gene: TRBJ1-1; D gene: NA; CDR3 protein: CASSSEGLPNTEAFF
V gene: TRBV11-3; J gene: TRBJ2-3; D gene: TRBD2; CDR3 protein: CASSPRGGVADTQYF
V gene: TRBV4-2; J gene: TRBJ2-2; D gene: TRBD2; CDR3 protein: CASSQSGGGSNTGELFF
V gene: TRBV29-1; J gene: TRBJ2-3; D gene: NA; CDR3 protein: CSDREGGAADTQYF